These 8 T cell receptor beta chains came from one sample sequenced in a study of early stage breast cancer tumors. TCRdb's table, derived via immunoSEQ multiplex PCR, lists solely in-frame clones and lacks some. The data contain over 45,000 clones, 65% to 90% of them singletons. Source material: blood. The origin of the receptors is a person between 50 and 60 years old with breast cancer.

The chain couples TRBV6-1 to TRBJ1-1; 12 bases align to TRBD1. The germline V gene has CDR1 MNHNS and CDR2 SASEGT. This CDR3 region has 13 residues. Losses at the gene ends were 5 bases for V and 11 bases for J; bases not matched to a gene: 6. The CDR3 nucleotides read TGTGCCAGCAGTACCGGGACAGGGGGCGAGGCTTTCTTT. It is translated as CASSTGTGGEAFF.

The chain is built from TRBV28 and TRBJ1-5; no reliable D call. This CDR3 has 13 residues. Germline V gene lookup returns CDR1 MDHEN and CDR2 SYDVKM. V dropped 3 bases and J dropped 5 bases, with 8 bases sitting between them. The CDR3 region is CASSFLGDQPQHF. In nucleotides, the CDR3 is TGTGCCAGCAGTTTCCTCGGAGATCAGCCCCAGCATTTT.

This chain links TRBV7-2 with TRBJ2-3, with D perhaps matching TRBD2 (6 bases). This CDR3 contains 18 residues. Trimming left V 2 bases short and J 1 base short, with 19 bases between. The germline V gene encodes CDR1 SGHTA and CDR2 FQGNSA. The CDR3 here is CASSLPISGVSGTDTQYF. CDR3 sequence (DNA): TGTGCCAGCAGCTTACCCATCTCGGGGGTATCAGGCACAGATACGCAGTATTTT.

The chain employs TRBV4-3 and TRBJ1-1; D perhaps matches TRBD1 (6 bases). Germline loops: CDR1 LGHNA, CDR2 YSLEER. Trimming pared 6 bases from V and 6 bases from J, leaving 14 bases between. The CDR3 sequence is 13 residues long. The CDR3 here is CASRYTGSPEAFF. In DNA form, the CDR3 reads TGCGCCAGCAGGTATACAGGGTCCCCTGAAGCTTTCTTT.

This chain links TRBV15 with TRBJ2-3; D may be TRBD2 (6 bases). Trimming stripped 1 base from V and 1 base from J, with 12 bases between. CDR3 size: 16 residues. The germline V gene encodes CDR1 LNHNV and CDR2 YYDKDF (reference sequence). The chain's CDR3 is CATSRGASGGTDTQYF. The DNA of the CDR3 is TGTGCCACCAGCAGAGGAGCGTCGGGGGGCACAGATACGCAGTATTTT.

The chain joins TRBV5-1 to TRBJ2-5; TRBD1 is a possible D gene (7 bases). V was clipped by 2 bases and J by 5 bases, with 10 bases between them. The CDR3 is 13 amino acids. Per the germline V gene, CDR1 is SGHRS and CDR2 is YFSETQ. As DNA, the CDR3 is TGCGCCAGCAGCTTCTCAGGGGGGGAGACCCAGTACTTC. This translates into CASSFSGGETQYF.

The rearrangement links TRBV29-1 to TRBJ2-3, with TRBD2 matching 14 bases. CDR3 length equals 14 residues. Germline trimming cut 7 bases from V and 5 bases from J; bases unmatched to any gene: 5. Germline V lookup: CDR1 SQVTM, CDR2 ANQGSEA. CDR3 DNA sequence: TGCAGCGCCCCGGGACTAGCGGGAGTAGATACGCAGTATTTT. The encoded protein is CSAPGLAGVDTQYF.

Comments on this clone: At one of its ends the junction is not consistent with the germline gene, which may arise from a read error. V gene TRBV7-7 combines with J gene TRBJ2-7; 11 positions agree with TRBD2. Germline V gene lookup returns CDR1 SSHAT and CDR2 FNYEAQ (reference sequence). This CDR3 has 15 amino acids. For the CDR3, the DNA is TGTGCTAGCAGCAAACTAGCGGGAGAATCCCACGAGCAGTACTTC. It codes for CASSKLAGESHEQYF.